These 18 T cell receptor beta chains came from one sample sequenced in a study of Ad26.COV2.S vaccination and SARS-CoV-2 variants. Noted treatment: roughly 20 received Ad26.COV2.S at low or high dose, single or two shots; five or six received placebo; per-sample allocation not given. At day 63 after the first vaccine or placebo injection, samples were drawn. The repertoire was sequenced with immunoSEQ multiplex PCR; TCRdb's copy has only in-frame clones and lacks some. The sample lists roughly 500,000 clones; roughly nine tenths were seen once. The sequencing used peripheral blood, collected in a trial of Ad26.COV2.S vaccine versus placebo. The origin of the receptors is a person aged 18-60 years who received the Ad26.COV2.S COVID-19 vaccine or a placebo.

The chain has TRBV4-2 and TRBJ2-4; the match to TRBD2 covers 10 bases. The CDR3 runs 18 residues. The germline V gene has CDR1 LGHNA and CDR2 YNFKEQ. V lost 4 bases to trimming and J lost 0 bases; unmatched junction nucleotides: 9. CDR3 nucleotide sequence: TGTGCCAGCAGCCCGGGTGGGCTAGCGGGAGTAGCCAAAAACATTCAGTACTTC. This sequence encodes CASSPGGLAGVAKNIQYF.

This clone was observed once. The chain couples TRBV21-1 to TRBJ1-5; the table calls TRBD1, which could not be checked here. TRBV21-1 is a recognized pseudogene. The CDR3 runs to 17 residues. CDR3 sequence (DNA): TGTGCCAGCAGCAAAGTGAGCAGGGGGGATAGCAATCAGCCCCAGCATTTT. As protein: CASSKVSRGDSNQPQHF.

The chain recombines TRBV7-2 with TRBJ2-7; 9 positions match TRBD2. CDR3 length equals 15 residues. In germline, CDR1 is SGHTA, CDR2 FQGNSA. V trimming: 7 bases; J trimming: 5 bases; junction bases outside the gene matches: 12. In DNA form, the CDR3 reads TGTGCCAGCACCAAAGATCTAGCGGGGAATGACGAGCAGTACTTC. Translation: CASTKDLAGNDEQYF. The full variable domain, its missing parts supplied by reference TRBV7-2 and TRBJ2-7, is GAGVSQSPSNKVTEKGKDVELRCDPISGHTALYWYRQSLGQGLEFLIYFQGNSAPDKSGLPSDRFSAERTGGSVSTLTIQRTQQEDSAVYLCASTKDLAGNDEQYFGPGTRLTVT.

J is TRBJ1-1 and V is TRBV19; 7 positions agree with TRBD1. Germline V gene sequence: CDR1 LNHDA, CDR2 SQIVND (reference sequence). V was pared by 6 bases and J by 0 bases, with 7 bases of the junction left unmatched. The length of the CDR3 is 15 residues. CDR3 bases: TGTGCCAGTAGGGCCAAGACAGGGATGAACACTGAAGCTTTCTTT. Translation gives CASRAKTGMNTEAFF.

The rearrangement links TRBV30 to TRBJ1-2, with 10 bases lining up with TRBD1. The V gene's germline CDR1 is GTSNPN and CDR2 SVGIG (reference sequence). The CDR3 is 14 amino acids. V was pared by 4 bases and J by 8 bases, with 10 bases of the junction left unmatched. DNA for the CDR3: TGTGCCTGGACCCCGGGACAGGGGTTCGGCGGCTACACCTTC. Protein sequence: CAWTPGQGFGGYTF.

This rearrangement joins TRBV28 to TRBJ2-1; the D call may be TRBD1 or TRBD2 (6 bases each). With 5 bases removed from V and 8 bases from J, the gap between germline ends came to 19 bases. There are 15 residues in the CDR3. Germline loops: CDR1 MDHEN, CDR2 SYDVKM. CDR3 sequence: CASSPWATGGDEQFF. The CDR3 DNA follows: TGTGCCAGCAGTCCCTGGGCCACCGGGGGCGATGAGCAGTTCTTC.

The chain combines TRBV30 with TRBJ2-1; D is unresolved. V lost 5 bases and J lost 7, with 12 bases in between. Per germline, CDR1 GTSNPN and CDR2 SVGIG (reference sequence). This CDR3 spans 12 amino acids. CDR3 loop: CAWARLVNEQFF. DNA for the CDR3: TGTGCCTGGGCCCGACTCGTAAATGAGCAGTTCTTC. The complete variable domain, with remaining parts taken from reference TRBV30 and TRBJ2-1, reads SQTIHQWPATLVQPVGSPLSLECTVEGTSNPNLYWYRQAAGRGLQLLFYSVGIGQISSEVPQNLSASRPQDRQFILSSKKLLLSDSGFYLCAWARLVNEQFFGPGTRLTVL.

The chain recombines TRBV6-2 or TRBV6-3 with TRBJ1-2; D perhaps matches TRBD1 (5 bases). Germline V gives CDR1 MNHEY, CDR2 SVGEGT. The CDR3 is made up of 13 amino acids. Trimming removed 2 bases at V and 4 bases at J, with 8 bases between. Here the CDR3 reads CASSYQGVYGYTF. CDR3 in DNA: TGTGCCAGCAGTTACCAGGGTGTCTATGGCTACACCTTC.

The chain recombines TRBV5-5 with TRBJ2-1, with 9 bases matching TRBD2. Per the germline V gene, CDR1 is SGHKS and CDR2 is YYEKEE (reference sequence). The V segment lost 4 bases and the J segment 6 bases; nucleotides outside the gene matches: 8. This CDR3 region has 15 residues. The CDR3 loop reads CASSPRGLAANEQFF. In nucleotides, the CDR3 is TGTGCCAGCAGCCCCAGGGGACTAGCCGCCAATGAGCAGTTCTTC.

This chain joins TRBV2 and TRBJ2-1; 11 nucleotides agree with TRBD2. Germline trimming cut 6 bases from V and 5 bases from J; bases unmatched to any gene: 9. Germline V gives CDR1 SNHLY, CDR2 FYNNEI. The CDR3 consists of 16 residues. Written as DNA, the CDR3 is TGTGCCAGCAGCAGACCGGGACTAGCGGAGAACAATGAGCAGTTCTTC. Translated, it gives CASSRPGLAENNEQFF. Based on the CDR3 plus reference TRBV2 and TRBJ2-1, the full variable domain is EPEVTQTPSHQVTQMGQEVILRCVPISNHLYFYWYRQILGQKVEFLVSFYNNEISEKSEIFDDQFSVERPDGSNFTLKIRSTKLEDSAMYFCASSRPGLAENNEQFFGPGTRLTVL.

DNA of the CDR3: TGTGCCAGCAGTCTAGACAGGGGGAATGAGCAGTTCTTC. It codes for CASSLDRGNEQFF. The chain joins TRBV2 to TRBJ2-1; 9 positions match TRBD1. J gave up 7 bases and V 5 bases, and 3 bases lay outside the gene matches. Germline-derived CDR1 and CDR2 are SNHLY and FYNNEI. CDR3 length: 13 residues.

The chain combines TRBV27 with TRBJ2-1, with D uncertain. The ends were cut back, 6 bases at V and 2 bases at J, with 14 bases in the middle. Germline V gene data show CDR1 as MNHEY and CDR2 as SMNVEV (reference sequence). There are 15 residues in the CDR3. The CDR3 coding sequence is TGTGCCAGCAGCATTTCGGCAGCCGCCTACAATGAGCAGTTCTTC. Its translation: CASSISAAAYNEQFF.

The rearrangement links TRBV6-2 or TRBV6-3 to TRBJ2-3, with 10 bases matching TRBD1. This CDR3 spans 18 amino acids. J was trimmed by 1 base and V by 3 bases; bases with no gene match: 10. Germline assignment: CDR1 MNHEY and CDR2 SVGEGT. CDR3 amino acids: CASSYATGGGIRTDTQYF. The CDR3 DNA sequence: TGTGCCAGCAGTTATGCGACAGGGGGCGGGATCCGCACAGATACGCAGTATTTT.

V usage is TRBV28 and J usage is TRBJ1-1; D remains ambiguous. CDR3 size: 11 residues. The germline V and J ends were trimmed by 10 bases and 7 bases, with 13 bases remaining between them. Germline lookup yields CDR1 MDHEN and CDR2 SYDVKM. The chain's CDR3 is CATRRSFEAFF. The CDR3 DNA reads as TGTGCCACTCGACGGAGCTTTGAAGCTTTCTTT.

This clone came up a few times. Other DNA sequences of this sample code for an identical CDR3. The chain recombines TRBV7-2 with TRBJ2-7; unclear D gene. Germline assignment: CDR1 SGHTA and CDR2 FQGNSA. The CDR3 length is 12 residues. V lost 4 bases and J 3 bases, leaving 7 bases between the germline ends. CDR3 residues: CASSSTSYEQYF. The CDR3 DNA is TGTGCCAGCAGCTCGACGAGCTACGAGCAGTACTTC.

This clone appeared once. V and J are TRBV27 and TRBJ1-2; no reliable D call. In germline, CDR1 is MNHEY, CDR2 SMNVEV (reference sequence). V lost 6 bases, J lost 1 base, and 12 bases lay in between. This CDR3 is 14 amino acids long. The CDR3 DNA is TGTGCCAGCAGCGACCGCGACGGTAACTATGGCTACACCTTC. Encoded protein: CASSDRDGNYGYTF.

The rearrangement uses TRBV5-1 and TRBJ2-2, with TRBD2 matching over 8 bases. Germline loops: CDR1 SGHRS, CDR2 YFSETQ. The CDR3 loop spans 17 amino acids. V shed 3 bases and J 4 bases; nucleotides not matched to a gene: 11. DNA of the CDR3: TGCGCCAGCAGCTCTTTAACTAGCGGTCGACTCACCGGGGAGCTGTTTTTT. The encoded protein is CASSSLTSGRLTGELFF.

This chain links TRBV19 with TRBJ2-2; 10 positions match TRBD2. The CDR3 extends over 18 amino acids. Germline lookup yields CDR1 LNHDA and CDR2 SQIVND (reference sequence). V gave up 3 bases and J gave up 6 bases; unmatched junction bases: 13. CDR3 residues: CASSIILSLAGVPGELFF. CDR3 nucleotide sequence: TGTGCCAGTAGTATCATCCTGAGTCTAGCGGGAGTTCCCGGGGAGCTGTTTTTT.